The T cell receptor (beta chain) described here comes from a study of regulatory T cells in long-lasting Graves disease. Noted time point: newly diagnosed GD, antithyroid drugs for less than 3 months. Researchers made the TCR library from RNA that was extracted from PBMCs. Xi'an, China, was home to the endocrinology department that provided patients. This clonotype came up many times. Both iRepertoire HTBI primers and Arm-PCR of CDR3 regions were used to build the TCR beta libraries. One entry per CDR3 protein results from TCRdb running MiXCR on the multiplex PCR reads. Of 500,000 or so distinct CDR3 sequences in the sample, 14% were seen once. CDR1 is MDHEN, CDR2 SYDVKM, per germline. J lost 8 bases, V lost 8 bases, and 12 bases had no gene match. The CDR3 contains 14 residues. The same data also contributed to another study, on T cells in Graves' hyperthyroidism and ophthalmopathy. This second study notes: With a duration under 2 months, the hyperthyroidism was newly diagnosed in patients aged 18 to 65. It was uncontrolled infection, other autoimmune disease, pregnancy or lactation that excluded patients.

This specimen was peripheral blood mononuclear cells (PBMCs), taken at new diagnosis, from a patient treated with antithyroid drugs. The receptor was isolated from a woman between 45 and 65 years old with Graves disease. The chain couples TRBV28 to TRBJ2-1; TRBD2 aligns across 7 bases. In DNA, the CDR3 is TGTGCCAGCCCACTAGGGCGGGAGCGGGATGAGCAGTTCTTC. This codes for CASPLGRERDEQFF. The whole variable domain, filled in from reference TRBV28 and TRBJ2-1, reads DVKVTQSSRYLVKRTGEKVFLECVQDMDHENMFWYRQDPGLGLRLIYFSYDVKMKEKGDIPEGYSVSREKKERFSLILESASTNQTSMYLCASPLGRERDEQFFGPGTRLTVL.